The present entry profiles one T cell receptor (beta chain) with its context. Antigen: not known. Next came a second PCR, run for about 7 to 12 cycles, which used a sample-barcoded 5' primer along with a J-beta primer mix. No fewer than 3 million CDR3-containing paired-end reads came from each sample. MiXCR, applied by TCRdb to the 5' RACE reads, yields one record per CDR3 protein. The profile shows about 1.8 million distinct CDR3 sequences, 49% of them singletons. The data belong to a study of blood T cells in healthy people across ages. Study-wide results and limits: Higher diversity, along with more naive CD4+ cells, distinguished long-lived donors from aged donors.

CDR1 and CDR2 from the germline V gene are MNHEY and SVGEGT. The CDR3 has 16 amino acids. Trimming at V came to 10 bases and at J to 6 bases, leaving 13 bases not matched to a gene. The sample taken for sequencing was blood. J is TRBJ2-1 and V is TRBV6-2 or TRBV6-3; 12 bases agree with TRBD2. This sequence originates from a woman aged 40 to 49 in good health. The DNA for the CDR3 is TGTGCCACCAATGACCAGACTAGCGGGGGACTCAATGAGCAGTTCTTC. This sequence encodes CATNDQTSGGLNEQFF.